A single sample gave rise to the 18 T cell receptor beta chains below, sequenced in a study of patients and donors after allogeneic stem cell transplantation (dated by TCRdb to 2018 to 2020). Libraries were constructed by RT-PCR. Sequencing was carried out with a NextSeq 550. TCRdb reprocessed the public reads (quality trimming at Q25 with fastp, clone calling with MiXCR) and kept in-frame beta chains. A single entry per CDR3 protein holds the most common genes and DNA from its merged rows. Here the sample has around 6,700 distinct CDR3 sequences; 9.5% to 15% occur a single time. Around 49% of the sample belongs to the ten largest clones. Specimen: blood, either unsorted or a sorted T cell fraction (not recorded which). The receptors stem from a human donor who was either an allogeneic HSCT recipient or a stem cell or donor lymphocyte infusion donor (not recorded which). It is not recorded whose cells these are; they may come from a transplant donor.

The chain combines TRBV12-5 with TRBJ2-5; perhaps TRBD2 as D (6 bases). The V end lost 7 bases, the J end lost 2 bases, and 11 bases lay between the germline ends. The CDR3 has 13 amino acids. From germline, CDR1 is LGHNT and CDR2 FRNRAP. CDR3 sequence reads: CASAAGYQETQYF. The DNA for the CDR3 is TGTGCTAGTGCCGCGGGATATCAAGAGACCCAGTACTTC.

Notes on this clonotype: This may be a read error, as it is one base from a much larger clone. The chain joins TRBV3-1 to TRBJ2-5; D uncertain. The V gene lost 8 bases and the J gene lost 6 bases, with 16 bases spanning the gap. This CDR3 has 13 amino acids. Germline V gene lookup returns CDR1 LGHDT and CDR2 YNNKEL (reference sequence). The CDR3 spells CASAPNLTKTQYF. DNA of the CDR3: TGTGCCAGCGCCCCAAATCTTACGAAGACCCAGTACTTC.

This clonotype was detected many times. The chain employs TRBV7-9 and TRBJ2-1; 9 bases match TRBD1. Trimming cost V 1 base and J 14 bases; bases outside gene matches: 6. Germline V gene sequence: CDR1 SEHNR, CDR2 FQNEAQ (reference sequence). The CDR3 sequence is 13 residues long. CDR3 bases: TGTGCCAGCAGCTTAGGAGCCGACAGGGGGGAGTTCTTC. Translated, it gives CASSLGADRGEFF.

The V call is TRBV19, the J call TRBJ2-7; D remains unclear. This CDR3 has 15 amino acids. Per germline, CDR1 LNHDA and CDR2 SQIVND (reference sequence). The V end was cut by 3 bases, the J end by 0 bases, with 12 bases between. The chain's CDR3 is CASSMALSASYEQYF. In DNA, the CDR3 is TGTGCCAGTAGTATGGCACTATCGGCCTCCTACGAGCAGTACTTC.

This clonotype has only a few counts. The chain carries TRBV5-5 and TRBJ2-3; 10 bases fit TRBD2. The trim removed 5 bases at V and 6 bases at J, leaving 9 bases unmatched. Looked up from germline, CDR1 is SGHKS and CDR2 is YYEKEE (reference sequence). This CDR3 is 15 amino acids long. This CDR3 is CASSHRTSGPDTQYF. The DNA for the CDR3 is TGTGCCAGCAGTCACCGGACTAGCGGCCCCGATACGCAGTATTTT.

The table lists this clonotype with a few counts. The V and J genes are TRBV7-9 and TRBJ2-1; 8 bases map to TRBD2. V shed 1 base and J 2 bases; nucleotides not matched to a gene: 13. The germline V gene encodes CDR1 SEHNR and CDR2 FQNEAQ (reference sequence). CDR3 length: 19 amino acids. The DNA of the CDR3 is TGTGCCAGCAGCTTAGTCGGGGGACTGGTTAGCGGGGCCTACAATGAGCAGTTCTTC. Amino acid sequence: CASSLVGGLVSGAYNEQFF.

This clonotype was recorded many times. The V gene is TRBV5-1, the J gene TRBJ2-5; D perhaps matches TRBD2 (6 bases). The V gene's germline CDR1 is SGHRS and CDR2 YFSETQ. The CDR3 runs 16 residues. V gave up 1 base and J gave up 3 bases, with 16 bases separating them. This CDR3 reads CASSLTGGSGKETQYF. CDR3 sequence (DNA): TGCGCCAGCAGCTTGACAGGAGGGAGTGGGAAAGAGACCCAGTACTTC.

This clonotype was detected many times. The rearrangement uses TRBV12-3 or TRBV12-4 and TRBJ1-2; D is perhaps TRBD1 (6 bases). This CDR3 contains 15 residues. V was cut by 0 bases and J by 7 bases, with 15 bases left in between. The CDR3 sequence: CASSLAPALGGGYTF. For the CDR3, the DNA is TGTGCCAGCAGTTTAGCGCCGGCATTAGGGGGTGGCTACACCTTC.

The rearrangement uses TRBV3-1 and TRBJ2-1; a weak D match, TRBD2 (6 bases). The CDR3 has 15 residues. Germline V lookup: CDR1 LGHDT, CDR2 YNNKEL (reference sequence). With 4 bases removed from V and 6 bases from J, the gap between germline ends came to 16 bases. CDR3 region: CASSLGLTGVNEQFF. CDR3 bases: TGTGCCAGCAGCCTGGGACTCACTGGGGTCAATGAGCAGTTCTTC.

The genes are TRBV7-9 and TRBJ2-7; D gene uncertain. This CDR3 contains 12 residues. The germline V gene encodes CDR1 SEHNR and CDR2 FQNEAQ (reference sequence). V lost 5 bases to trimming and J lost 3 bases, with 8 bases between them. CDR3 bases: TGTGCCAGCAGCAACGATATCTACGAGCAGTACTTC. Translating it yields CASSNDIYEQYF. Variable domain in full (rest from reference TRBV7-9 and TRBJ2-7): DTGVSQNPRHKITKRGQNVTFRCDPISEHNRLYWYRQTLGQGPEFLTYFQNEAQLEKSRLLSDRFSAERPKGSFSTLEIQRTEQGDSAMYLCASSNDIYEQYFGPGTRLTVT.

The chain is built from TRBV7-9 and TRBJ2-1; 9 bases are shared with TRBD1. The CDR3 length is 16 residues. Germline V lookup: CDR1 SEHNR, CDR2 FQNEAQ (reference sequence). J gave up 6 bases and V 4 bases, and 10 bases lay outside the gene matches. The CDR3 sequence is CASSSIHGTGLNEQFF. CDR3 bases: TGTGCCAGCAGCTCAATCCACGGGACAGGGCTCAATGAGCAGTTCTTC. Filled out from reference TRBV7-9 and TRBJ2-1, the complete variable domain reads DTGVSQNPRHKITKRGQNVTFRCDPISEHNRLYWYRQTLGQGPEFLTYFQNEAQLEKSRLLSDRFSAERPKGSFSTLEIQRTEQGDSAMYLCASSSIHGTGLNEQFFGPGTRLTVL.

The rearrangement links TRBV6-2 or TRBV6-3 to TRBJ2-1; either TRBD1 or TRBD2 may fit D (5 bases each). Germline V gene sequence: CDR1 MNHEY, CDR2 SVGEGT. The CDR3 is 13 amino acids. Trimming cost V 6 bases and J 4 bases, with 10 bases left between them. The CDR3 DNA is TGTGCCAGCAGACCCGGGACGTACAATGAGCAGTTCTTC. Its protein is CASRPGTYNEQFF.

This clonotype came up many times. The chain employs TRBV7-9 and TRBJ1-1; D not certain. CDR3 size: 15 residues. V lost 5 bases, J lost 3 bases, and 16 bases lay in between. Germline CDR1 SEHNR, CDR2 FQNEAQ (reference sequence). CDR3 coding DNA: TGTGCCAGCAGCCCCAGTTCCGCATACCACACTGAAGCTTTCTTT. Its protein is CASSPSSAYHTEAFF.

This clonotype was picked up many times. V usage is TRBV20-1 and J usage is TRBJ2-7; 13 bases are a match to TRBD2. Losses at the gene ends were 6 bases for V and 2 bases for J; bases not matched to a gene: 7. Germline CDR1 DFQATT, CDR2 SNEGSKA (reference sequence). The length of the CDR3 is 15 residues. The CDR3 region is CSATGLAGDPYEQYF. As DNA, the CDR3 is TGCAGTGCAACCGGACTAGCGGGAGATCCCTACGAGCAGTACTTC.

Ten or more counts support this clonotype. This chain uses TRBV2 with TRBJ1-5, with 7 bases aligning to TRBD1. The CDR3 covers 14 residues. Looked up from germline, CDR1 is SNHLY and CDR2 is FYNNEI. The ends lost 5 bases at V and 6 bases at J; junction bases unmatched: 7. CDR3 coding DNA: TGTGCCAGCAGTACCGACAGGGCCGGTCAGCCCCAGCATTTT. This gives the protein CASSTDRAGQPQHF.

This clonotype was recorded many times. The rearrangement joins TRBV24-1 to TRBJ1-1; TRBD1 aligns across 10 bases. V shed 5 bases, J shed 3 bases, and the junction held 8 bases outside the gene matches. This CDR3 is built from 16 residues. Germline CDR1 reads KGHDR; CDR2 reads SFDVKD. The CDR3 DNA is TGTGCCACCAGTGCCCAAGGAGGACAGGGGGACACTGAAGCTTTCTTT. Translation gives CATSAQGGQGDTEAFF.

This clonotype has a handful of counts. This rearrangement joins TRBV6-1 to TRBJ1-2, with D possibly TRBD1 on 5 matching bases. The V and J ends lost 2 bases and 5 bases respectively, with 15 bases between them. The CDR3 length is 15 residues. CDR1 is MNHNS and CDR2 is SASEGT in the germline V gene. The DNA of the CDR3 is TGTGCCAGCAGTGAATACGGCAAGGGACCATATGGCTACACCTTC. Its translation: CASSEYGKGPYGYTF.

The CDR3 region has the DNA TGTGCCAGCAGTACGGACAGTGTAACCTACGAGCAGTACTTC. As protein: CASSTDSVTYEQYF. The chain carries TRBV7-9 and TRBJ2-7; D is possibly TRBD1 (6 bases). V was cut by 6 bases and J by 2 bases, with 14 bases left in between. The CDR3 is 14 residues long. CDR1 SEHNR and CDR2 FQNEAQ come from the germline V gene (reference sequence). Drawing the rest from reference TRBV7-9 and TRBJ2-7, the complete variable domain is DTGVSQNPRHKITKRGQNVTFRCDPISEHNRLYWYRQTLGQGPEFLTYFQNEAQLEKSRLLSDRFSAERPKGSFSTLEIQRTEQGDSAMYLCASSTDSVTYEQYFGPGTRLTVT.